The clone carrying this T cell receptor beta chain was counted only a few times. CDR3 length equals 15 residues. The germline V gene has CDR1 MNHEY and CDR2 SVGEGT. V dropped 7 bases and J dropped 0 bases, with 15 bases sitting between them. The data derive from a study of blood T cell repertoires in COVID-19. Background on the study: Collection of acute and convalescent COVID-19 samples took place in the United States, Italy and Spain. Nucleic acid was either cDNA or gDNA, and it came from T cells, B-cell-depleted T cells, or PBMCs.

Authors' analysis steps: Researchers report that nucleated cell counts were estimated from reference gene primer amplification. Using immunoSEQ multiplex PCR, the repertoire was profiled, and TCRdb retains in-frame clones only, with some absent. V and J calls and clone size come straight from that table; D and trimming were deduced from the DNA. The table has hundreds of thousands of clones, around 82% seen once. The sequencing sample was made of peripheral blood. V and J are TRBV6-2 or TRBV6-3 and TRBJ2-5, with D possibly being TRBD1 (6 bases). The receptor comes from a woman aged 45 to 65 who had recovered from COVID-19. In DNA, the CDR3 is TGTGCCAGCACCCCCGGGGCAGGGGACCAAGAGACCCAGTACTTC. Amino acid sequence: CASTPGAGDQETQYF.